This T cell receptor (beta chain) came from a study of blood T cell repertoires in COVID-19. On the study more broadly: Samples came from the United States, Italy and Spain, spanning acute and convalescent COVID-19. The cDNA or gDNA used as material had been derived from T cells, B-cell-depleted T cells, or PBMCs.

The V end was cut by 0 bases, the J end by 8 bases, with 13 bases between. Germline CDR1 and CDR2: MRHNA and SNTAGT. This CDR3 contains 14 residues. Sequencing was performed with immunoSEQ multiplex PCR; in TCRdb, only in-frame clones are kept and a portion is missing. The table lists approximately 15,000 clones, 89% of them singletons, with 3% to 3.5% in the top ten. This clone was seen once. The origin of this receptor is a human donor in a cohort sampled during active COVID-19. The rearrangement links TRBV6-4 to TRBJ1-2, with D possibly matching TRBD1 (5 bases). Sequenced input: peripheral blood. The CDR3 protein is CASSDSGGVGGYTF. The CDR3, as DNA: TGTGCCAGCAGTGACTCCGGGGGAGTGGGGGGCTACACCTTC.